This T cell receptor (beta chain) was captured by sequencing in a study of CD8+CD57+ T cells in acquired aplastic anemia. Study-level background: DNA from sorted CD4+ and CD8+ cells averaged around 3 ug. Notes on the study in general: There were 25 to 30 CD8+ CDR3 sequences that occurred in both patients and controls.

CDR3 and TCR beta VDJ profiling relied on genomic DNA as the template. Using its own MiXCR run on the reads, TCRdb lists one record per CDR3 protein. The sample lists 180,000 or so distinct CDR3 sequences; roughly 65% were seen once. CDR1 and CDR2 from the germline V gene are DFQATT and SNEGSKA (reference sequence). The CDR3 length is 8 residues, termini included. Concerning this clonotype: Its antigen is currently unknown. No conserved phenylalanine or tryptophan is present at the end of the CDR3, so a read error is the likely explanation. Because the CDR3's place on the DNA is in doubt, the DNA is left out and the CDR3 is given as listed by TCRdb.

Previously, flow cytometry had revealed CD8+CD57+ cell expansion in the patients chosen for sequencing. The patients, all of them, had severe acquired aplastic anemia. The chain recombines TRBV20-1 with TRBJ1-4; TRBD1, the D gene given by the table, was not confirmed from the DNA. The material sequenced was sorted CD4+, CD8+, or CD8+CD57+ T cells (not recorded which) from PBMCs. This clonotype was sampled from a human donor with aplastic anemia. The CDR3: CSATDRAL.